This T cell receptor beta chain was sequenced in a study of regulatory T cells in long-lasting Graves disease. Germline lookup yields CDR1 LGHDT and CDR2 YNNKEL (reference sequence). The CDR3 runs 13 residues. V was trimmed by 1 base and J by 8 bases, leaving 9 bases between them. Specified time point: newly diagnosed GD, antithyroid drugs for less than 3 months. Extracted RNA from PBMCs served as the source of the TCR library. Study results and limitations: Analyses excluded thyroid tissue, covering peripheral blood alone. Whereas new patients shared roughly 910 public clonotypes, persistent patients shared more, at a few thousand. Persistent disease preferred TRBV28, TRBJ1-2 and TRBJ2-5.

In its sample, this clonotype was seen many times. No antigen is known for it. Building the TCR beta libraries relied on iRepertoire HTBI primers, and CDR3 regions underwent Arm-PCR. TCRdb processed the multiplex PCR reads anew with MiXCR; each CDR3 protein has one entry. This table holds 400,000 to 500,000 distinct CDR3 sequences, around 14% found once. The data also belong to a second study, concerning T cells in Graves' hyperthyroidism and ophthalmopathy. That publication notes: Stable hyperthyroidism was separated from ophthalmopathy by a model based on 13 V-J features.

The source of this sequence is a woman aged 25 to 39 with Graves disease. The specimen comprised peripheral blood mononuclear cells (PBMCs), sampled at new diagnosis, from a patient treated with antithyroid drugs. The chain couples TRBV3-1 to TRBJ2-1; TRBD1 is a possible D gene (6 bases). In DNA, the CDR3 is TGTGCCAGCAGCCAAGCAGAGGGGGATGAGCAGTTCTTC. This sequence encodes CASSQAEGDEQFF.